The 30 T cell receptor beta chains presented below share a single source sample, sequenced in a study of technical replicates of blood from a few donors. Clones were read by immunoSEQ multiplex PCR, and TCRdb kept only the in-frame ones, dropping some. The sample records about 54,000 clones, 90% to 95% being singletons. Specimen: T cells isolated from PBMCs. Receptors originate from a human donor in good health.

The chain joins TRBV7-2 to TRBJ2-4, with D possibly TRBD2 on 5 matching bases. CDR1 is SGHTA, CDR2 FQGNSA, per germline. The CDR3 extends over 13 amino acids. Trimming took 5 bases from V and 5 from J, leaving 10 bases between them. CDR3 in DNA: TGTGCCAGCAGCGTTACTAGGGAAAACATTCAGTACTTC. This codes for CASSVTRENIQYF.

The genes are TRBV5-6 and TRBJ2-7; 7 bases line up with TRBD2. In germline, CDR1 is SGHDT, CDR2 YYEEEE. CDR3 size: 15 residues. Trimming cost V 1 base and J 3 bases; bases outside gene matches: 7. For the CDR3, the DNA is TGTGCCAGCAGCTTGTGGGCAGGCGGGGGCTACGAGCAGTACTTC. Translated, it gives CASSLWAGGGYEQYF.

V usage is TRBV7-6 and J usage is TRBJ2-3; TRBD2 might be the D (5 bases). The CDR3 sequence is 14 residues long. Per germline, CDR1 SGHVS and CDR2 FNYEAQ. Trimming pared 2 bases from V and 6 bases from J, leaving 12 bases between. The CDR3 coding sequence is TGTGCCAGCAGCTTATCATCGGAGCGGGATACGCAGTATTTT. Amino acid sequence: CASSLSSERDTQYF.

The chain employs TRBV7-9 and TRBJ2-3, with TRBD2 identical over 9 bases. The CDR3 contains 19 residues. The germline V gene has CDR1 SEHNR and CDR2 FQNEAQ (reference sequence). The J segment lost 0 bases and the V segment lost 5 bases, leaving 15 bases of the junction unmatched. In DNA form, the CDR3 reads TGTGCCAGCAGCCGCGCCGGAAGCGGGGGGACTACTAGCACAGATACGCAGTATTTT. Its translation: CASSRAGSGGTTSTDTQYF. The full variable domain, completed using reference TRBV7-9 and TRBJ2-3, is DTGVSQNPRHKITKRGQNVTFRCDPISEHNRLYWYRQTLGQGPEFLTYFQNEAQLEKSRLLSDRFSAERPKGSFSTLEIQRTEQGDSAMYLCASSRAGSGGTTSTDTQYFGPGTRLTVL.

The CDR3, as DNA: TGTGCCAGCAGCAGTAGCGGGAACTACGAGCAGTACTTC. It codes for CASSSSGNYEQYF. The chain uses TRBV7-9 and TRBJ2-7, with TRBD2 matching 8 bases. Germline CDR1 reads SEHNR; CDR2 reads FQNEAQ (reference sequence). The length of the CDR3 is 13 residues. The V segment lost 5 bases and the J segment 3 bases; nucleotides outside the gene matches: 3.

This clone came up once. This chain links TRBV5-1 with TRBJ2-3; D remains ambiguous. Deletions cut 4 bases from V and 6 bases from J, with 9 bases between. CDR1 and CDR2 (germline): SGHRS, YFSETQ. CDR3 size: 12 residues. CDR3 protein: CASSQAGDTQYF. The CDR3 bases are TGCGCCAGCAGCCAAGCCGGGGATACGCAGTATTTT. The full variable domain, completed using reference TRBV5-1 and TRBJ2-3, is KAGVTQTPRYLIKTRGQQVTLSCSPISGHRSVSWYQQTPGQGLQFLFEYFSETQRNKGNFPGRFSGRQFSNSRSEMNVSTLELGDSALYLCASSQAGDTQYFGPGTRLTVL.

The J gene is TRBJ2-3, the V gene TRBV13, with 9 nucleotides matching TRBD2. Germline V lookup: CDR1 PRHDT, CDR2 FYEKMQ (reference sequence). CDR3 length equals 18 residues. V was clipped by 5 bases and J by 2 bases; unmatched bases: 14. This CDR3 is CASSKSLAGRILTDTQYF. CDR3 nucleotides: TGTGCCAGCAGCAAAAGCCTAGCGGGACGCATTCTCACAGATACGCAGTATTTT.

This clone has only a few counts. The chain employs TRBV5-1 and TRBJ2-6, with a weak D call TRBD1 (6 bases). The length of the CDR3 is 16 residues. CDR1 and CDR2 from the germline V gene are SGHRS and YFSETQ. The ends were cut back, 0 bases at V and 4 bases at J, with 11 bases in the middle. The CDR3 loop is CASSLGAGAGANVLTF. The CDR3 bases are TGCGCCAGCAGCTTGGGGGCAGGGGCAGGGGCCAACGTCCTGACTTTC.

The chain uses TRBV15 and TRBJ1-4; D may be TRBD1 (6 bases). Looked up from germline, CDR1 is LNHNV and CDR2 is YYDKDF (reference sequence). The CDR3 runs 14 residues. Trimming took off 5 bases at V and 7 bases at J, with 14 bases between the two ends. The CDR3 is CATSGGAFFEKLFF. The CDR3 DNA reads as TGTGCCACCAGCGGGGGGGCGTTTTTTGAAAAACTGTTTTTT.

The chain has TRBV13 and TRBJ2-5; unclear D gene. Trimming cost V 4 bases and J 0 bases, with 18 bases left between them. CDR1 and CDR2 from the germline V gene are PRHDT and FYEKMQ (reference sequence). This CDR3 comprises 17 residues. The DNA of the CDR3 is TGTGCCAGCAGCTCGAGAGTCGCAGGCCTGTACCAAGAGACCCAGTACTTC. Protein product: CASSSRVAGLYQETQYF. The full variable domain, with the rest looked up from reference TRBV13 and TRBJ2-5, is AAGVIQSPRHLIKEKRETATLKCYPIPRHDTVYWYQQGPGQDPQFLISFYEKMQSDKGSIPDRFSAQQFSDYHSELNMSSLELGDSALYFCASSSRVAGLYQETQYFGPGTRLLVL.

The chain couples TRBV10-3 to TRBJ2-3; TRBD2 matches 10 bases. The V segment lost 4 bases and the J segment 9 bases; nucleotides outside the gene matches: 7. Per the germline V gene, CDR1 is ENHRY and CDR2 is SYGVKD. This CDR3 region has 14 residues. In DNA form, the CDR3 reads TGTGCCATCAGTGCAAGCGGGGGGGCCGAGACGCAGTATTTT. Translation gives CAISASGGAETQYF.

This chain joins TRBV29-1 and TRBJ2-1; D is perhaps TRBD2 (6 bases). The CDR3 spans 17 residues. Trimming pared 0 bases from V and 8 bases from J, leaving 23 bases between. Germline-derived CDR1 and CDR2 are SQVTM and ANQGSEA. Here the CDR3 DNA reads TGCAGCGTTGAAGATCGTTTCTCCCAGGGACTTTCTCATGAGCAGTTCTTC. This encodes CSVEDRFSQGLSHEQFF.

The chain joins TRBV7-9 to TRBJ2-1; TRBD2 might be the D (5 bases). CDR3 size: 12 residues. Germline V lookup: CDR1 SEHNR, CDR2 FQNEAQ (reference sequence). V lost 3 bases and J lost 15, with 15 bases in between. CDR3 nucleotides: TGTGCCAGCAGCTTCCTGGAGGAGAGGCCGTTCTTC. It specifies CASSFLEERPFF.

Here the CDR3 reads CASSLGLAGNEQFF. CDR3 DNA: TGTGCCAGCAGCCTGGGACTAGCGGGAAATGAGCAGTTCTTC. V gene TRBV11-1 combines with J gene TRBJ2-1; 13 positions match TRBD2. This CDR3 has 14 amino acids. Germline-derived CDR1 and CDR2 are SGHAT and FQDESV (reference sequence). J lost 7 bases, V lost 5 bases, and 2 bases had no gene match.

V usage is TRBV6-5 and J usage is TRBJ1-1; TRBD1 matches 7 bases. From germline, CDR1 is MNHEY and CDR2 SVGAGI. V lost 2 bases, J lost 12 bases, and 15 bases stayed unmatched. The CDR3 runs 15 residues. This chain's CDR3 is CASSYELRGRIISFF. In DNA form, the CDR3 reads TGTGCCAGCAGTTACGAGTTAAGGGGGCGGATTATATCTTTCTTT.

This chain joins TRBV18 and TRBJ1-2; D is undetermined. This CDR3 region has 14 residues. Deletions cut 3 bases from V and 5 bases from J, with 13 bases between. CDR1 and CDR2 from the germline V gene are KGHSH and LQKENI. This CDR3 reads CASSPPSREYGYTF. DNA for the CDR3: TGTGCCAGCTCACCGCCATCTCGGGAATATGGCTACACCTTC.

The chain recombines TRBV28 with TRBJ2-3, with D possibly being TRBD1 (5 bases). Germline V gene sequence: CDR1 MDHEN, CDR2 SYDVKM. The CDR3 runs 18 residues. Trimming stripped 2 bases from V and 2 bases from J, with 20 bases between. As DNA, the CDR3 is TGTGCCAGCAGTTTACCCCCCCCCAGGGTCGGTGCCACAGATACGCAGTATTTT. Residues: CASSLPPPRVGATDTQYF.

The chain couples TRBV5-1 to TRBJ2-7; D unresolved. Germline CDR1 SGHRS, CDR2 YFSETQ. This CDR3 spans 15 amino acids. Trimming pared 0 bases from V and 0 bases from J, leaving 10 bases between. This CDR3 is CASSLGGSSSYEQYF. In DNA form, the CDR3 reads TGCGCCAGCAGCTTGGGCGGATCTTCCTCCTACGAGCAGTACTTC.

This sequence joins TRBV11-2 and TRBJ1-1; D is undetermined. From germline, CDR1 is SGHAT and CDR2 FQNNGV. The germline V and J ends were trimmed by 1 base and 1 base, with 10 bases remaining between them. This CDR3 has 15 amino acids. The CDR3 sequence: CASSLVGGGNTEAFF. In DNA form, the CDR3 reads TGTGCCAGCAGCTTAGTTGGCGGAGGGAACACTGAAGCTTTCTTT.

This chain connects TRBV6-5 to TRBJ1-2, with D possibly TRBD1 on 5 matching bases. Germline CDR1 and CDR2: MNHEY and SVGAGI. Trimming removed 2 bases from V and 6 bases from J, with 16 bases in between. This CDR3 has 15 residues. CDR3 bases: TGTGCCAGCAGTTACGGGGCAGGCAGATACGATGGCTACACCTTC. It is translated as CASSYGAGRYDGYTF.

The CDR3 DNA is TGTGCCAGCAGCTTGACAGAGGAGACCCAGTACTTC. Its translation: CASSLTEETQYF. The V and J genes are TRBV5-4 and TRBJ2-5; D is uncertain. This CDR3 spans 12 amino acids. V lost 1 base and J lost 5, with 6 bases in between. From germline, CDR1 is SGHNT and CDR2 YYREEE (reference sequence).

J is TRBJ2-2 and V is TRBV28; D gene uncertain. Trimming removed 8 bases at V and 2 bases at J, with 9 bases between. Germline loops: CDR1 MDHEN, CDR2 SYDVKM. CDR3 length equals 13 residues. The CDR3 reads CASFSHNTGELFF. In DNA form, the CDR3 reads TGTGCCAGCTTTAGCCATAACACCGGGGAGCTGTTTTTT.

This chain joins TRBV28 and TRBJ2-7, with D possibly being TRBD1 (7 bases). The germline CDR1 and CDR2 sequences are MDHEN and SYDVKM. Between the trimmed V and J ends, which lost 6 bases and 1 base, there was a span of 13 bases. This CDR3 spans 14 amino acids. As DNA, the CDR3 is TGTGCCAGCAGCCCCCAGGGGGGTTCCTACGAGCAGTACTTC. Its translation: CASSPQGGSYEQYF.

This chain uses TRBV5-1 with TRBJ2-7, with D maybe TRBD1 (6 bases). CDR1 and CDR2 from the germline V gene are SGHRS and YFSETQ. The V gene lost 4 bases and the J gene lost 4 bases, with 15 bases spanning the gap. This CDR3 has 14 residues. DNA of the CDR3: TGCGCCAGCAGCCTACGGGGCAGGGGTTACGAGCAGTACTTC. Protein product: CASSLRGRGYEQYF.

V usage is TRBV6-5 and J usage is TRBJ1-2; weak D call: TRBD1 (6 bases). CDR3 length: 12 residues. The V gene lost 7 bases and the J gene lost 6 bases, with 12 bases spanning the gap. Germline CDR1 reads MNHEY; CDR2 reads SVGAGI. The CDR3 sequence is CASTLTGNGYTF. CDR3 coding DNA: TGTGCCAGCACCTTAACAGGGAATGGCTACACCTTC.

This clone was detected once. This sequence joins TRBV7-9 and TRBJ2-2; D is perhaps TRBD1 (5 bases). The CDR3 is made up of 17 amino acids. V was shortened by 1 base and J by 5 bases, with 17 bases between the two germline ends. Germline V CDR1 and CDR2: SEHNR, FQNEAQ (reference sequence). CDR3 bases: TGTGCCAGCAGCTTAGGGGCCCCGACAGCTCGGACCGGGGAGCTGTTTTTT. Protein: CASSLGAPTARTGELFF.

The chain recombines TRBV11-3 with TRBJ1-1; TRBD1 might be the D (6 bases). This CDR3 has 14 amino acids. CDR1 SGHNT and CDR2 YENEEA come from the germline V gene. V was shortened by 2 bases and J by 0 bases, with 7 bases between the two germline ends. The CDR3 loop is CASSLRQVNTEAFF. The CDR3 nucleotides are TGTGCCAGCAGCTTAAGACAGGTGAACACTGAAGCTTTCTTT.

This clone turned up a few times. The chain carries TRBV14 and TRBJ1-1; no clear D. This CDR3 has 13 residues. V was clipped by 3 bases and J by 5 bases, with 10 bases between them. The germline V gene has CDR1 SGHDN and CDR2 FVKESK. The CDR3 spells CASSHNRGTEAFF. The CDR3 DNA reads TGTGCCAGCAGCCATAATCGGGGAACTGAAGCTTTCTTT.

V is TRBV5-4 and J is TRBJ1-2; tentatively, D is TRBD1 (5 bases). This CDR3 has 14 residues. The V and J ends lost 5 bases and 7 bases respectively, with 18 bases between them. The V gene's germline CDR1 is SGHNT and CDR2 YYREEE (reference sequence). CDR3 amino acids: CASRSYGGAGGYTF. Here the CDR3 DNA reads TGTGCCAGCAGATCATACGGAGGGGCCGGTGGCTACACCTTC.

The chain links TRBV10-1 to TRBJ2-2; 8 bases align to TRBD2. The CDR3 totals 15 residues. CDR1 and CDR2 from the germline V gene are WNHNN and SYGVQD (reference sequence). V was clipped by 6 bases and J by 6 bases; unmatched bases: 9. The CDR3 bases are TGCGCCAGCAGCCCGGGCGGGGGGCTGGCCGGGGAGCTGTTTTTT. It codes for CASSPGGGLAGELFF.